The T cell receptor (beta chain) described here comes from a study of cytomegalovirus exposure and HLA in healthy donors. Study conclusions and caveats: TCR beta chains numbering approximately 150 were designated cytomegalovirus-associated.

This clone has just a few counts. Its antigen is unknown. Using immunoSEQ multiplex PCR, the repertoire was profiled, and TCRdb retains in-frame clones only, with some absent. The data show some 150,000 clones, less than 90% seen once. Germline CDR1 and CDR2: LNHNV and YYDKDF (reference sequence). The length of the CDR3 is 14 residues. V was pared by 4 bases and J by 2 bases, with 1 base of the junction left unmatched. The specimen was PBMCs. The sequence was collected from a man aged 18 to 35 in good health and CMV-seropositive. The rearrangement joins TRBV15 to TRBJ2-3; the match to TRBD2 covers 9 bases. CDR3 DNA sequence: TGTGCCACCAGCAAGCGGGGGGCCACAGATACGCAGTATTTT. Translation: CATSKRGATDTQYF.